The table lists the clone carrying this TCR beta chain with a few counts. The PCR had 60 Vbeta and 13 Jbeta primers. Sequencing used immunoSEQ multiplex PCR; TCRdb keeps in-frame clones, though not all of them. Here the sample spans more than 100,000 clones, around 10% being singletons. This specimen belongs to a study of cytomegalovirus exposure and HLA in healthy donors. V was trimmed by 10 bases and J by 2 bases, leaving 20 bases between them. Germline values: CDR1 WNHNN, CDR2 SYGVQD (reference sequence). This CDR3 has 15 residues. The chain has TRBV10-1 and TRBJ1-1; D is unclear. The source of this sequence is a woman aged 40 to 55 in good health and CMV-seropositive. Specimen: PBMCs. In nucleotides, the CDR3 is TGCGCCAACCACAAAGAGGGCTGCACTAACACTGAAGCTTTCTTT. It specifies CANHKEGCTNTEAFF.